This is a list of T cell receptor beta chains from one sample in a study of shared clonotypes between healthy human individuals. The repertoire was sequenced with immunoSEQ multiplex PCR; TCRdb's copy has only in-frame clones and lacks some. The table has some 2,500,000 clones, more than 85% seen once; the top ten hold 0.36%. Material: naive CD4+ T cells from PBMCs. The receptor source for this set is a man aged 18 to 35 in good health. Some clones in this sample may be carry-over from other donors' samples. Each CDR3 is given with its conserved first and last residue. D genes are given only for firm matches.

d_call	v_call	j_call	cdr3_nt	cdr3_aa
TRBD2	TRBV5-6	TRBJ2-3	TGTGCCAGCAGCCGACGATATAGCGGGAACACAGATACGCAGTATTTT	CASSRRYSGNTDTQYF
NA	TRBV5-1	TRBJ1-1	TGCGCCAGCAGCTTGGCCGAGGGGGGGACTGAAGCTTTCTTT	CASSLAEGGTEAFF
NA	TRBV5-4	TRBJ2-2	TGTGCCAGCAGCTTGGGACTCTTAAACACCGGGGAGCTGTTTTTT	CASSLGLLNTGELFF
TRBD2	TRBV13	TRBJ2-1	TGTGCCAGCAGCTTAGGTAGCGGGAGCCTCTCCTACAATGAGCAGTTCTTC	CASSLGSGSLSYNEQFF
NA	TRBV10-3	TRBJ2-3	TGTGCCAACTCCCCCGGGCGTGACACAGATACGCAGTATTTT	CANSPGRDTDTQYF
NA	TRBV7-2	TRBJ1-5	TGTGCCAGCAGCTTAGGGGATCAGCCCCAGCATTTT	CASSLGDQPQHF
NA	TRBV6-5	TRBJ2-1	TGTGCCAGCAGTTCCGGTTGGGGTGAGCAGTTCTTC	CASSSGWGEQFF
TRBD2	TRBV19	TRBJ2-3	TGTGCCAGTAGTATAGAGCGGGAGCTCCCAGATACGCAGTATTTT	CASSIERELPDTQYF
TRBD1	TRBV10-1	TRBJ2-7	TGCGCCAGCAGTGAGTCAGGGGGACCAGGACAGGGAACCTACGAGCAGTACTTC	CASSESGGPGQGTYEQYF
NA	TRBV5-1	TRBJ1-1	TGCGCCAGCAGCTTGTCAGGGGCCATCACGGTGACTTTCTTT	CASSLSGAITVTFF